Given below is one T cell receptor (beta chain) in context. This clone has more than one count but fewer than ten. No cognate antigen has been identified for it. No clone much larger than this one lies a single base away; base qualities are absent. The entry originates in a study of cytomegalovirus exposure and HLA in healthy donors (dated by TCRdb to about 2017). Context from the whole study: According to a later analysis, one platform produced both the approximately 110 validation repertoires and the 720 or so repertoires of the first cohort. A separate validation cohort of roughly 110 different subjects was used in addition to the approximately 700-subject first cohort. To predict cytomegalovirus infection status, the study combined high-throughput TCR immunosequencing, statistical association of individual TCRs with disease status, and machine learning. The study was designed to test whether signatures of past pathogen exposure could be identified by cataloging public T cell receptors. Findings and caveats that apply to the study as a whole: In a later analysis, TCRs clustered in the first cohort were found to also tend to co-occur in the roughly 130 validation repertoires, with 94% of cluster scores above 0. The study listed 150 to 200 TCR beta chains as associated with cytomegalovirus. While some public TCRs were present in many individuals, most TCR sequences turned up only very rarely across donors. In both the original and validation cohorts, the classifier was reported to diagnose cytomegalovirus status with high specificity and sensitivity. A few of the identified cytomegalovirus-associated TCR beta chains were confirmed in vitro to be specific for cytomegalovirus antigens. It was suggested by the authors that the approach could potentially be generalized to other disease states and immunological phenotypes. All 120 or so repertoires were used to score co-occurrence in the validation cohort in a later analysis, because that analysis had no HLA typing for the cohort.

The donors belonged to the validation cohort of around 130 subjects, which was separate from the roughly 700-subject first cohort. The library was obtained by the immunoSEQ multiplex PCR assay. Under the source paper's analysis protocol: To diagnose cytomegalovirus status from the catalog of TCR beta chain sequences, a statistical classification framework was built. As stored in TCRdb, this immuneACCESS dataset retains in-frame rearrangements with V and J assigned. A fraction of the clones does not appear; measured against another copy, unresolved V genes explain less than half of the discrepancy, and the remainder lacks a known reason. For V, J and clone size, that table is used; D and trimming come from the DNA. Recorded for this sample are more than 110,000 clones; approximately 85% of them occurred a single time. More than 1.4% of the sample belongs to the ten largest clones. The CDR3 holds 12 amino acids from the cysteine to the phenylalanine. The retained sequence is limited to the CDR3, 36 bases, with the frame set at the first base. V is pared back by 6 bases and J by 5 bases, with 10 bases lying between the germline termini. The germline V gene specifies MNHNS as CDR1 and SASEGT as CDR2.

In this chain, TRBV6-1 is recombined with TRBJ1-2, with a tentative D gene TRBD1 over 6 matching bases. Sample: PBMCs. This clonotype was sampled from a young woman in good health and CMV-seronegative. The DNA sequence is given as TGTGCCAGCAGCAGGGGAATATATGGCTACACCTTC. Its protein reads: CASSRGIYGYTF.